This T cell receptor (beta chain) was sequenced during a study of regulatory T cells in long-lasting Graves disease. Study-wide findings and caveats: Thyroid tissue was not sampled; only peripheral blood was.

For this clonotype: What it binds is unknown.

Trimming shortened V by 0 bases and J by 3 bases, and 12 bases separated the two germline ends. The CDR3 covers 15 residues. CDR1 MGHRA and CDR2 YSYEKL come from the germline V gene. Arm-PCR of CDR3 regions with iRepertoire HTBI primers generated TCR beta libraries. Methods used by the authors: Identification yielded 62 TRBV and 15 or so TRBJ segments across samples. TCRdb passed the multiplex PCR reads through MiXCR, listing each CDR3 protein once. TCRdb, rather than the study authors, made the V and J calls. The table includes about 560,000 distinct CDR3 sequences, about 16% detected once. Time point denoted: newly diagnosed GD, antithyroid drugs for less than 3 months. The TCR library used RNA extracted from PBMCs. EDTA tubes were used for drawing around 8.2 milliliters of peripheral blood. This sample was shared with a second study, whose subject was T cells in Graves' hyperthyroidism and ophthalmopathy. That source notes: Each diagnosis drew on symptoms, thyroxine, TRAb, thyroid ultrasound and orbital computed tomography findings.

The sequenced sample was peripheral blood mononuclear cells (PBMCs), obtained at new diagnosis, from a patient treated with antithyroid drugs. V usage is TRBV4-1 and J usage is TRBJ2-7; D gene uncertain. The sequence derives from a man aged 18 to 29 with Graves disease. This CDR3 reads CASSQELSNLYEQYF. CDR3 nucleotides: TGCGCCAGCAGCCAAGAGCTATCAAACCTCTACGAGCAGTACTTC.